This entry lists 14 T cell receptor beta chains sequenced from one sample in a study of cytomegalovirus exposure and HLA in healthy donors. PCR was performed using 60 Vbeta and 13 Jbeta primers. Repertoires were generated with immunoSEQ multiplex PCR, while TCRdb's copy carries only in-frame clones and drops some. The sample yields 150,000 to 200,000 clones, around 81% seen once. Sequenced material: PBMCs. These receptors all come from a woman under 40 in good health and CMV-seropositive.

The chain uses TRBV2 and TRBJ1-2; 9 bases are shared with TRBD1. The germline gives CDR1 SNHLY, CDR2 FYNNEI. The CDR3 has 15 amino acids. V lost 3 bases, J lost 6 bases, and 8 bases stayed unmatched. CDR3 amino acids: CASSELTGGGDGYTF. The CDR3 DNA is TGTGCCAGCAGTGAGCTTACAGGGGGCGGGGATGGCTACACCTTC.

V usage is TRBV18 and J usage is TRBJ2-6; no clear D. In germline, CDR1 is KGHSH, CDR2 LQKENI. The CDR3 spans 15 residues. Trimming left V 6 bases short and J 0 bases short, with 9 bases between. The CDR3 is CASSTGSSGANVLTF. For the CDR3, the DNA is TGTGCCAGCTCTACCGGTAGCTCTGGGGCCAACGTCCTGACTTTC.

The rearrangement uses TRBV29-1 and TRBJ1-3; D might be TRBD1 (6 bases). The germline V gene has CDR1 SQVTM and CDR2 ANQGSEA. The CDR3 length is 19 residues. Trimming stripped 5 bases from V and 4 bases from J, with 30 bases between. CDR3 protein: CSVPMFWRDNRVCGNTIYF. The CDR3 DNA reads TGCAGCGTTCCCATGTTTTGGCGAGATAACAGGGTGTGCGGAAACACCATATATTTT.

This sequence joins TRBV2 and TRBJ2-5; 7 bases are a match to TRBD1. Germline lookup yields CDR1 SNHLY and CDR2 FYNNEI. The CDR3 is made up of 15 amino acids. Trimming took 6 bases from V and 1 from J; bases not matched to a gene: 8. The CDR3 DNA reads as TGTGCCAGCAGATACATCGGGACAGCCCAAGAGACCCAGTACTTC. It yields the protein CASRYIGTAQETQYF. Drawing the rest from reference TRBV2 and TRBJ2-5, the complete variable domain is EPEVTQTPSHQVTQMGQEVILRCVPISNHLYFYWYRQILGQKVEFLVSFYNNEISEKSEIFDDQFSVERPDGSNFTLKIRSTKLEDSAMYFCASRYIGTAQETQYFGPGTRLLVL.

V usage is TRBV9 and J usage is TRBJ1-1; D is unresolved. The ends were cut back, 4 bases at V and 3 bases at J, with 10 bases in the middle. This CDR3 comprises 13 residues. Per the germline V gene, CDR1 is SGDLS and CDR2 is YYNGEE. The DNA for the CDR3 is TGTGCCAGCAGCCTCGTGAGGGACACTGAAGCTTTCTTT. This translates into CASSLVRDTEAFF. Combining the CDR3 with reference TRBV9 and TRBJ1-1 gives the whole variable domain DSGVTQTPKHLITATGQRVTLRCSPRSGDLSVYWYQQSLDQGLQFLIQYYNGEERAKGNILERFSAQQFPDLHSELNLSSLELGDSALYFCASSLVRDTEAFFGQGTRLTVV.

The chain has TRBV5-1 and TRBJ2-5, with D possibly TRBD2 on 7 matching bases. V was trimmed by 0 bases and J by 9 bases, leaving 15 bases between them. The CDR3 totals 14 residues. Germline CDR1 reads SGHRS; CDR2 reads YFSETQ. CDR3 sequence (DNA): TGCGCCAGCAGCTTGGTGGGGGGGCGAGAAGCCCAGTACTTC. Residues: CASSLVGGREAQYF. The full variable domain, with the rest looked up from reference TRBV5-1 and TRBJ2-5, is KAGVTQTPRYLIKTRGQQVTLSCSPISGHRSVSWYQQTPGQGLQFLFEYFSETQRNKGNFPGRFSGRQFSNSRSEMNVSTLELGDSALYLCASSLVGGREAQYFGPGTRLLVL.

V gene TRBV29-1 combines with J gene TRBJ1-3; 8 bases fit TRBD1. There are 14 residues in the CDR3. V lost 6 bases to trimming and J lost 2 bases; unmatched junction nucleotides: 6. From germline, CDR1 is SQVTM and CDR2 ANQGSEA. For the CDR3, the DNA is TGCAGCGTAGCGACAGGGGCGGCTGGAAACACCATATATTTT. This codes for CSVATGAAGNTIYF.

This clone was detected only once. The V and J genes are TRBV2 and TRBJ2-3; TRBD2 matches 9 bases. Trimming at V came to 9 bases and at J to 2 bases, leaving 6 bases not matched to a gene. The CDR3 is 14 residues long. Germline V gene lookup returns CDR1 SNHLY and CDR2 FYNNEI. The CDR3 protein is CASRRGGATDTQYF. The DNA of the CDR3 is TGTGCCAGTCGGCGGGGGGGAGCCACAGATACGCAGTATTTT.

The chain couples TRBV5-6 to TRBJ2-5, with 8 bases matching TRBD2. The V gene end was trimmed by 1 base and the J gene end by 5 bases; junction bases not matched to a gene: 7. The CDR3 totals 15 residues. Germline V CDR1 and CDR2: SGHDT, YYEEEE. The CDR3 sequence: CASSLRGLGRETQYF. CDR3 coding DNA: TGTGCCAGCAGCTTGCGGGGACTAGGTAGGGAGACCCAGTACTTC.

The genes are TRBV27 and TRBJ1-4; D remains unclear. The germline V gene encodes CDR1 MNHEY and CDR2 SMNVEV (reference sequence). Trimming took 5 bases from V and 7 from J, leaving 17 bases between them. This CDR3 is built from 15 residues. CDR3 DNA: TGTGCCAGCAGTCCGAGGGCGGGAGCAGTTGAAAAACTGTTTTTT. Translation gives CASSPRAGAVEKLFF.

The V call is TRBV30, the J call TRBJ1-2; weak D call: TRBD1 (6 bases). The CDR3 extends over 13 amino acids. Trimming removed 1 base from V and 7 bases from J, with 13 bases in between. Germline CDR1 is GTSNPN and CDR2 is SVGIG (reference sequence). CDR3 in amino acids: CAWSGGRRGGYTF. DNA of the CDR3: TGTGCCTGGAGTGGGGGCCGCAGGGGTGGCTACACCTTC.

This clone was recorded a few times. The J gene is TRBJ2-7, the V gene TRBV25-1; TRBD1 matches 8 bases. J lost 2 bases, V lost 3 bases, and 9 bases had no gene match. Germline CDR1 and CDR2: MGHDK and SYGVNS. This CDR3 spans 16 amino acids. The CDR3 region is CASSDWTGQRTYEQYF. The CDR3 bases are TGTGCCAGCAGTGACTGGACAGGGCAAAGAACCTACGAGCAGTACTTC.

The CDR3 nucleotides read TGTGCCGGAACCCCCATGGAGGGGGCGGCTGGCTACACCTTC. Residues: CAGTPMEGAAGYTF. The gene calls are TRBV30 and TRBJ1-2; TRBD1 agrees at 7 bases. The CDR3 totals 14 residues. V shed 8 bases and J 7 bases; nucleotides not matched to a gene: 16. Germline CDR1 is GTSNPN and CDR2 is SVGIG (reference sequence).

V and J are TRBV18 and TRBJ2-7, with D possibly TRBD1 on 6 matching bases. The CDR3 covers 14 residues. CDR1 KGHSH and CDR2 LQKENI come from the germline V gene. V was trimmed by 4 bases and J by 2 bases, leaving 12 bases between them. The CDR3 bases are TGTGCCAGCTCACTTGGGGGCCAAACCTACGAGCAGTACTTC. This codes for CASSLGGQTYEQYF.